Listed below are T cell receptor beta chains from one sample, sequenced in a study of blood T cell repertoires in COVID-19. Data came from immunoSEQ multiplex PCR; TCRdb stores just in-frame clones and leaves some out. The sample comprises about 320,000 clones, 90% of which are singletons, and almost 4% rests with the top ten. The sequenced material came from PBMCs or T cells enriched from blood (not recorded which). These receptors all stem from a woman aged 30 to 39 who had been exposed to COVID-19. The CDR3 runs from the conserved cysteine through the conserved F or W. The D gene is left open where the match is weak. A clone size is listed for some rows: how often the clone was seen (once, few, many), or a class if it is expanded.

J,size,D,V,CDR3,DNA
TRBJ2-1,few,TRBD1,TRBV6-2/TRBV6-3,CASSYSPGQGPNEQFF,TGTGCCAGCAGTTACTCTCCGGGACAGGGACCCAATGAGCAGTTCTTC
TRBJ1-2,.,TRBD1,TRBV7-8,CASSTQQGVTGYTF,TGTGCCAGCAGCACACAACAGGGGGTCACTGGCTACACCTTC
TRBJ2-1,.,TRBD2,TRBV30,CAWRGTSGGPWDEQFF,TGTGCCTGGAGAGGGACTAGCGGGGGGCCGTGGGATGAGCAGTTCTTC
TRBJ1-2,.,TRBD1,TRBV7-2,CASSLRDRVWMDGYTF,TGTGCCAGCAGCTTAAGGGACAGGGTTTGGATGGATGGCTACACCTTC
TRBJ1-1,.,.,TRBV10-3,CAISEGQGNTEAFF,TGTGCCATCAGTGAGGGGCAGGGCAACACTGAAGCTTTCTTT
TRBJ2-7,few,.,TRBV10-3,CAISELPKGASYEQYF,TGTGCCATCAGTGAGTTACCCAAAGGGGCGTCCTACGAGCAGTACTTC
TRBJ1-2,.,TRBD1,TRBV19,CASSMTGAYGYTF,TGTGCCAGTAGTATGACAGGGGCCTATGGCTACACCTTC
TRBJ2-7,.,TRBD2,TRBV11-1,CASRGVEQYF,TGTGCCAGCCGGGGGGTCGAGCAGTACTTC
TRBJ2-7,.,TRBD1,TRBV5-1,CASSLGMGTGDEQYF,TGCGCCAGCAGCTTGGGAATGGGGACAGGGGACGAGCAGTACTTC
TRBJ2-1,.,TRBD1,TRBV4-2,CASSQVRDSPYNEQFF,TGTGCCAGCAGCCAAGTGAGGGACAGTCCCTACAATGAGCAGTTCTTC
TRBJ1-2,.,.,TRBV6-5,CASSPAGLGYGYTF,TGTGCCAGCAGCCCCGCGGGGCTCGGCTATGGCTACACCTTC
TRBJ2-4,.,.,TRBV10-1,CASSSPGLAKNIQYF,TGCGCCAGCAGTAGCCCGGGACTAGCCAAAAACATTCAGTACTTC
TRBJ1-2,.,.,TRBV9,CASSVVGQNYGYTF,TGTGCCAGCAGCGTAGTGGGGCAGAACTATGGCTACACCTTC
TRBJ2-3,.,.,TRBV7-7,CASSPILGATSTDTQYF,TGTGCCAGCAGCCCAATTTTGGGGGCGACGAGCACAGATACGCAGTATTTT
TRBJ1-1,.,.,TRBV3-1/TRBV3-2,CASSQGIGADTEAFF,TGTGCCAGCAGCCAAGGGATTGGGGCGGACACTGAAGCTTTCTTT
TRBJ2-7,.,.,TRBV12-3/TRBV12-4,CASSLMRYEQYF,TGTGCCAGCAGTTTAATGCGATACGAGCAGTACTTC
TRBJ1-2,.,.,TRBV4-1,CASSLLGGENLYGYTF,TGCGCCAGCAGCCTGCTGGGGGGGGAAAACCTCTATGGCTACACCTTC
TRBJ1-1,.,TRBD1,TRBV6-4,CASSADRATEAFF,TGTGCCAGCAGTGCTGACAGGGCCACTGAAGCTTTCTTT
TRBJ1-2,.,.,TRBV25-1,CASSGGVVKALYMGYTF,TGTGCCAGCAGTGGGGGAGTCGTCAAGGCTCTCTATATGGGCTACACCTTC
TRBJ1-1,.,TRBD1,TRBV29-1,CYRTGDTEAFF,TGCTACCGCACAGGGGACACTGAAGCTTTCTTT
TRBJ1-2,.,TRBD1,TRBV7-9,CASSSLPGQGRFGYTF,TGTGCCAGCAGCTCCCTACCGGGACAGGGCAGATTTGGCTACACCTTC
TRBJ2-2,.,TRBD1,TRBV10-3,CAIRPGQLNTGELFF,TGTGCCATCAGACCGGGACAGCTGAACACCGGGGAGCTGTTTTTT
TRBJ2-2,.,.,TRBV6-5,CASSSARGRGTGELFF,TGTGCCAGCAGTTCCGCCCGGGGCAGGGGTACCGGGGAGCTGTTTTTT
TRBJ2-1,.,TRBD1,TRBV7-9,CASSLDRGHFEQFF,TGTGCCAGCAGCTTGGACAGGGGGCACTTTGAGCAGTTCTTC